These 26 T cell receptor beta chains were all obtained from the same sample, sequenced in a study of blood T cell repertoires in COVID-19. Some clones are missing from TCRdb's copy, which holds only in-frame ones; the method was immunoSEQ multiplex PCR. The data show some 300,000 clones, roughly 89% seen once. The sequencing sample was made of PBMCs or T cells enriched from blood (not recorded which). These receptors all come from a woman aged 45-59 years who had been exposed to COVID-19.

This clone was observed a single time. The CDR3 is CASKGGWDSYEKLFF. For the CDR3, the DNA is TGTGCCAGCAAGGGAGGATGGGACTCCTATGAAAAACTGTTTTTT. This chain uses TRBV6-5 with TRBJ1-4, with a weak D call TRBD1 (5 bases). The V end was cut by 7 bases, the J end by 6 bases, with 18 bases between. This CDR3 region has 15 residues. Germline CDR1 MNHEY, CDR2 SVGAGI.

The gene calls are TRBV6-5 and TRBJ1-1; no clear D. Germline CDR1 is MNHEY and CDR2 is SVGAGI. The length of the CDR3 is 15 residues. Deletions cut 7 bases from V and 1 base from J, with 16 bases between. DNA of the CDR3: TGTGCCAGCACCACTCGGGGTCGGCGGAACACTGAAGCTTTCTTT. It specifies CASTTRGRRNTEAFF.

The CDR3 here is CASSLPLGTGDYGYTF. The CDR3 DNA reads as TGTGCCAGCAGCCTCCCACTCGGGACAGGGGACTATGGCTACACCTTC. The chain recombines TRBV7-9 with TRBJ1-2, with 10 positions matching TRBD1. The CDR3 contains 16 residues. The J segment lost 3 bases and the V segment lost 5 bases, leaving 9 bases of the junction unmatched. The germline CDR1 and CDR2 sequences are SEHNR and FQNEAQ (reference sequence).

The CDR3 DNA is TGTGCCAGTATTCGAGCGGGGGGGCTCGAGCAGTACTTC. Protein product: CASIRAGGLEQYF. The gene calls are TRBV28 and TRBJ2-7, with 10 positions matching TRBD2. V lost 9 bases to trimming and J lost 6 bases; unmatched junction nucleotides: 8. The germline CDR1 and CDR2 sequences are MDHEN and SYDVKM. This CDR3 is 13 amino acids long. The full variable domain, completed using reference TRBV28 and TRBJ2-7, is DVKVTQSSRYLVKRTGEKVFLECVQDMDHENMFWYRQDPGLGLRLIYFSYDVKMKEKGDIPEGYSVSREKKERFSLILESASTNQTSMYLCASIRAGGLEQYFGPGTRLTVT.

CDR3 in amino acids: CASSIGWSGEGHEQYF. CDR3 DNA: TGTGCCAGTAGTATAGGCTGGTCAGGGGAAGGCCACGAGCAGTACTTC. This chain uses TRBV19 with TRBJ2-7, with D perhaps matching TRBD1 (6 bases). Deletions cut 1 base from V and 5 bases from J, with 18 bases between. Germline CDR1 and CDR2: LNHDA and SQIVND (reference sequence). This CDR3 is built from 16 residues.

The J gene is TRBJ2-2, the V gene TRBV3-1 (or the pseudogene TRBV3-2), with 7 nucleotides matching TRBD1. The ends lost 1 base at V and 0 bases at J; junction bases unmatched: 5. The CDR3 has 17 amino acids. Per germline, CDR1 LGHDT and CDR2 YNNKEL (reference sequence). The CDR3: CASSQVRGTANTGELFF. The CDR3 region has the DNA TGTGCCAGCAGCCAAGTGAGGGGGACAGCGAACACCGGGGAGCTGTTTTTT.

This sequence joins TRBV5-1 and TRBJ2-3, with TRBD2 as a possible D gene (6 bases). Germline assignment: CDR1 SGHRS and CDR2 YFSETQ. The CDR3 totals 15 residues. The V end was cut by 4 bases, the J end by 6 bases, with 18 bases between. The CDR3 bases are TGCGCCAGCAGCAGAGCGGGTCCAAAGGCGGATACGCAGTATTTT. Protein: CASSRAGPKADTQYF. Based on the CDR3 plus reference TRBV5-1 and TRBJ2-3, the full variable domain is KAGVTQTPRYLIKTRGQQVTLSCSPISGHRSVSWYQQTPGQGLQFLFEYFSETQRNKGNFPGRFSGRQFSNSRSEMNVSTLELGDSALYLCASSRAGPKADTQYFGPGTRLTVL.

This clone was counted between two and nine times. This chain joins TRBV14 and TRBJ2-7, with unresolved D. Trimming left V 4 bases short and J 4 bases short, with 14 bases between. The germline V gene has CDR1 SGHDN and CDR2 FVKESK. CDR3 length: 14 amino acids. The CDR3 loop is CASSPSWLAYEQYF. DNA of the CDR3: TGTGCCAGCAGCCCTAGTTGGTTAGCTTACGAGCAGTACTTC.

The genes are TRBV24-1 and TRBJ2-3; possible D gene TRBD2, 5 bases. V lost 7 bases to trimming and J lost 4 bases, with 11 bases between them. Germline V CDR1 and CDR2: KGHDR, SFDVKD. The CDR3 sequence is 13 residues long. The CDR3 loop is CATRQVEADTQYF. CDR3 nucleotide sequence: TGTGCCACCAGGCAGGTGGAGGCAGATACGCAGTATTTT.

V and J are TRBV5-1 and TRBJ1-2; the match to TRBD1 covers 7 bases. The CDR3 totals 13 residues. The germline gives CDR1 SGHRS, CDR2 YFSETQ. J gave up 5 bases and V 4 bases, and 5 bases lay outside the gene matches. Here the CDR3 reads CASSPTGTYGYTF. The CDR3 nucleotides read TGCGCCAGCAGCCCGACAGGGACTTATGGCTACACCTTC.

J is TRBJ1-5 and V is TRBV5-1; possible D gene TRBD1, 5 bases. CDR3 length: 15 residues. Trimming removed 0 bases at V and 0 bases at J, with 7 bases between. Germline assignment: CDR1 SGHRS and CDR2 YFSETQ. The CDR3 spells CASSLGQFSNQPQHF. The CDR3 DNA reads as TGCGCCAGCAGCTTGGGACAGTTTAGCAATCAGCCCCAGCATTTT.

This sequence joins TRBV7-2 and TRBJ1-5; 8 bases agree with TRBD1. Germline V gene lookup returns CDR1 SGHTA and CDR2 FQGNSA. The trim removed 5 bases at V and 7 bases at J, leaving 7 bases unmatched. The CDR3 length is 14 residues. CDR3 coding DNA: TGTGCCAGCAGCCGGCGACAGGGGTACCAGCCCCAGCATTTT. This sequence encodes CASSRRQGYQPQHF.

V usage is TRBV28 and J usage is TRBJ2-7; perhaps TRBD2 as D (6 bases). This CDR3 is 12 amino acids long. Per germline, CDR1 MDHEN and CDR2 SYDVKM. V lost 5 bases and J 5 bases, leaving 10 bases between the germline ends. CDR3 coding DNA: TGTGCCAGCAGTCCCCCGGGGGACGAGCAGTACTTC. Protein product: CASSPPGDEQYF. The variable domain in full, with the rest retrieved from reference TRBV28 and TRBJ2-7, is DVKVTQSSRYLVKRTGEKVFLECVQDMDHENMFWYRQDPGLGLRLIYFSYDVKMKEKGDIPEGYSVSREKKERFSLILESASTNQTSMYLCASSPPGDEQYFGPGTRLTVT.

The chain recombines TRBV3-1 (or the pseudogene TRBV3-2) with TRBJ2-2; 7 positions agree with TRBD1. V shed 1 base and J 3 bases; nucleotides not matched to a gene: 2. Germline V gene data show CDR1 as LGHDT and CDR2 as YNNKEL (reference sequence). CDR3 length equals 15 residues. CDR3 sequence reads: CASSQGDRYTGELFF. The CDR3 nucleotides are TGTGCCAGCAGCCAAGGGGACAGATACACCGGGGAGCTGTTTTTT.

This clone came up once. The J gene is TRBJ1-1, the V gene TRBV28; perhaps TRBD1 as D (6 bases). V lost 6 bases and J lost 6, with 20 bases in between. There are 15 residues in the CDR3. Germline loops: CDR1 MDHEN, CDR2 SYDVKM. DNA for the CDR3: TGTGCCAGCAGCCCCGGGGGGGCCGGCGCTGCTGAAGCTTTCTTT. Translation gives CASSPGGAGAAEAFF. Filled out from reference TRBV28 and TRBJ1-1, the complete variable domain reads DVKVTQSSRYLVKRTGEKVFLECVQDMDHENMFWYRQDPGLGLRLIYFSYDVKMKEKGDIPEGYSVSREKKERFSLILESASTNQTSMYLCASSPGGAGAAEAFFGQGTRLTVV.

The CDR3 loop is CASSLRGGFGNQPQHF. CDR3 sequence (DNA): TGTGCCAGCAGTTTACGGGGGGGATTCGGCAATCAGCCCCAGCATTTT. The V call is TRBV28, the J call TRBJ1-5, with a weak D call TRBD1 (5 bases). This CDR3 has 16 amino acids. Germline V gene data show CDR1 as MDHEN and CDR2 as SYDVKM. Trimming pared 2 bases from V and 2 bases from J, leaving 13 bases between.

The chain uses TRBV27 and TRBJ1-1; 7 nucleotides match TRBD1. The CDR3 consists of 15 residues. From germline, CDR1 is MNHEY and CDR2 SMNVEV (reference sequence). V dropped 8 bases and J dropped 1; count of bases not matched to a gene: 10. The CDR3 here is CASSATGASNTEAFF. The CDR3, as DNA: TGTGCCAGCTCTGCTACAGGGGCGTCGAACACTGAAGCTTTCTTT.

V gene TRBV5-1 combines with J gene TRBJ2-1; 10 bases map to TRBD2. This CDR3 has 15 amino acids. Per germline, CDR1 SGHRS and CDR2 YFSETQ. With V trimmed by 1 base and J by 10 bases, 8 bases remained unmatched. The CDR3 sequence is CASSLNAAGGREQFF. In DNA, the CDR3 is TGCGCCAGCAGCTTGAACGCAGCGGGGGGGCGAGAGCAGTTCTTC.

The gene calls are TRBV6-5 and TRBJ2-3, with 9 bases lining up with TRBD2. The CDR3 extends over 13 amino acids. With V trimmed by 11 bases and J by 5 bases, 8 bases remained unmatched. Per the germline V gene, CDR1 is MNHEY and CDR2 is SVGAGI. The CDR3 is CASRRGGEDTQYF. The CDR3 DNA reads as TGTGCCTCCCGGCGGGGGGGGGAAGATACGCAGTATTTT.

This clone was detected only once. This specimen includes other DNA sequences encoding the same CDR3. The chain has TRBV30 and TRBJ2-5; D perhaps matches TRBD2 (7 bases). Germline CDR1 GTSNPN, CDR2 SVGIG (reference sequence). With 3 bases removed from V and 1 base from J, the gap between germline ends came to 9 bases. This CDR3 region has 13 residues. The CDR3 sequence is CAWSGGLQETQYF. In nucleotides, the CDR3 is TGTGCCTGGAGCGGGGGGCTCCAAGAGACCCAGTACTTC.

This sequence joins TRBV5-8 and TRBJ2-5; D not resolved. The germline V gene encodes CDR1 SGHTS and CDR2 YDEGEE. The CDR3 extends over 13 amino acids. V lost 2 bases, J lost 5 bases, and 10 bases lay in between. This CDR3 reads CASSFSGSETQYF. DNA for the CDR3: TGTGCCAGCAGCTTCTCGGGTTCGGAGACCCAGTACTTC.

DNA of the CDR3: TGTGCCAGCAGCTTAGGATACCGCGGGGCCGATCAGCCCCAGCATTTT. It yields the protein CASSLGYRGADQPQHF. The chain links TRBV7-2 to TRBJ1-5; possible D gene TRBD1, 5 bases. CDR1 and CDR2 from the germline V gene are SGHTA and FQGNSA. The ends were cut back, 1 base at V and 5 bases at J, with 15 bases in the middle. This CDR3 has 16 residues. The full variable domain, in which reference TRBV7-2 and TRBJ1-5 provide the parts outside the CDR3, is GAGVSQSPSNKVTEKGKDVELRCDPISGHTALYWYRQSLGQGLEFLIYFQGNSAPDKSGLPSDRFSAERTGGSVSTLTIQRTQQEDSAVYLCASSLGYRGADQPQHFGDGTRLSIL.

This clone has only a few counts. The chain has TRBV19 and TRBJ1-5, with no clear D. The ends were cut back, 6 bases at V and 3 bases at J, with 6 bases in the middle. The length of the CDR3 is 12 residues. Per the germline V gene, CDR1 is LNHDA and CDR2 is SQIVND (reference sequence). The CDR3 loop is CASSRYNQPQHF. As DNA, the CDR3 is TGTGCCAGTAGCAGGTACAATCAGCCCCAGCATTTT. The full variable domain, in which reference TRBV19 and TRBJ1-5 provide the parts outside the CDR3, is DGGITQSPKYLFRKEGQNVTLSCEQNLNHDAMYWYRQDPGQGLRLIYYSQIVNDFQKGDIAEGYSVSREKKESFPLTVTSAQKNPTAFYLCASSRYNQPQHFGDGTRLSIL.

The chain carries TRBV19 and TRBJ1-5, with 8 positions matching TRBD1. The V segment lost 6 bases and the J segment 1 base; nucleotides outside the gene matches: 14. CDR1 LNHDA and CDR2 SQIVND come from the germline V gene (reference sequence). This CDR3 spans 18 amino acids. CDR3 protein: CASSKFQGGQASNQPQHF. CDR3 DNA: TGTGCCAGTAGCAAATTCCAAGGGGGACAGGCGAGCAATCAGCCCCAGCATTTT.

The chain joins TRBV6-5 to TRBJ1-3; no clear D. The V end lost 6 bases, the J end lost 4 bases, and 7 bases lay between the germline ends. Germline V gene data show CDR1 as MNHEY and CDR2 as SVGAGI. The CDR3 consists of 12 residues. CDR3 in DNA: TGTGCCAGCAGAGCTGTGGGAAACACCATATATTTT. It translates to CASRAVGNTIYF.

The rearrangement joins TRBV5-5 to TRBJ1-2; no definite D call. CDR1 SGHKS and CDR2 YYEKEE come from the germline V gene (reference sequence). The CDR3 covers 14 residues. Trimming took off 4 bases at V and 1 base at J, with 11 bases between the two ends. The CDR3 coding sequence is TGTGCCAGCAGCCCTCCCGCAGTTAACTATGGCTACACCTTC. This sequence encodes CASSPPAVNYGYTF.